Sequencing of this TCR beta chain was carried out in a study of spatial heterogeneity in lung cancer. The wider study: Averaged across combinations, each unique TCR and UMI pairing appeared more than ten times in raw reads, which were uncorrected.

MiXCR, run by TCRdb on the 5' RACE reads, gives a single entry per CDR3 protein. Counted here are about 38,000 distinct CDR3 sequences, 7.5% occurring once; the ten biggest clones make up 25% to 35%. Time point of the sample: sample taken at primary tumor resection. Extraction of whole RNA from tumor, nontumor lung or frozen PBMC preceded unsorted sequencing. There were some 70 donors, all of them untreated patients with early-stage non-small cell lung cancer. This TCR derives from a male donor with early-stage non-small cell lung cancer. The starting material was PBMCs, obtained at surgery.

CDR3 DNA: TGTGCCAGCAGTGCTACCGGACTAGCGGGAGTCACCGGGGAGCTGTTTTTT. This gives the protein CASSATGLAGVTGELFF. V is TRBV2 and J is TRBJ2-2; 13 bases align to TRBD2. CDR3 length: 17 amino acids. Germline CDR1 is SNHLY and CDR2 is FYNNEI. V dropped 4 bases and J dropped 4; count of bases not matched to a gene: 6.